This T cell receptor (beta chain) was captured in a study of blood T cell repertoires in COVID-19. Study-level background: Acute and convalescent COVID-19 samples came from the United States, Italy and Spain. Nucleic acid was either cDNA or gDNA, and it came from T cells, B-cell-depleted T cells, or PBMCs.

Generated by immunoSEQ multiplex PCR, the TCRdb table keeps only in-frame clones and is missing some. The sample holds approximately 230,000 clones, about 91% seen once. In Seattle, patients joined the study during active infection and were tracked longitudinally. The source of this sequence is a woman younger than 45 with COVID-19, enrolled during active disease. What was sequenced was peripheral blood.

Here the CDR3 DNA reads TGCGCCAGCAGCTTGGTAGCGGGAGGGCGCACCGGGGAGCTGTTTTTT. Protein: CASSLVAGGRTGELFF. This rearrangement joins TRBV5-1 to TRBJ2-2; 11 bases line up with TRBD2. From germline, CDR1 is SGHRS and CDR2 YFSETQ. The CDR3 spans 16 residues. J was trimmed by 4 bases and V by 0 bases; bases with no gene match: 2.